The present T cell receptor (beta chain) was sequenced within a study of T cell responses to AZD1222 COVID-19 vaccine. Whole-study findings and limits: Only 5 or 6 people who got AZD1222 tested seropositive at baseline.

A word on this clone: Its antigen is still unknown.

Investigators merged groups given second doses at roughly 4 or roughly 12 weeks. Repertoires were generated with immunoSEQ multiplex PCR, while TCRdb's copy carries only in-frame clones and drops some. There are over 85,000 clones in the sample; around 84% occur only once, and 14% lies in the top ten. V dropped 7 bases and J dropped 1 base, with 13 bases sitting between them. Per the germline V gene, CDR1 is LGHNT and CDR2 is FRNRAP. CDR3 length equals 14 residues. The material sequenced was peripheral blood, taken 28 days after the second AZD1222 dose. The genes are TRBV12-5 and TRBJ1-1; D possibly corresponds to TRBD1 (6 bases). The sequence was obtained from an adult who received the AZD1222 COVID-19 vaccine. The DNA for the CDR3 is TGTGCTAGTGCCCCGACAGGTTGGAACACTGAAGCTTTCTTT. It is translated as CASAPTGWNTEAFF.